This T cell receptor beta chain was identified during a study of T cells in tumors after PD-1 blockade. The wider study: Prior checkpoint blockade, systemic immunosuppressant use, or anti-cancer therapy within 4 weeks excluded patients. During anti-PD-1 treatment, some patients continued daily vismodegib 150 mg.

Germline V gene sequence: CDR1 KGHSH, CDR2 LQKENI. V was shortened by 6 bases and J by 1 base, with 18 bases between the two germline ends. CDR3 length: 16 amino acids. The data were produced by immunoSEQ multiplex PCR, yet TCRdb's version contains in-frame clones alone and is incomplete. This sample carries some 14,000 clones, over 80% of them seen once, and the ten largest clones take 20% to 30%. Genomic DNA template from tumor biopsies or peripheral blood, roughly 616 ng to 6,004 ng input. Comments on this clone: Its antigen is still unknown.

Overall study findings and caveats: Blood contained about 44% of the tumor's TCR clonotypes.

This sequence was found in a human donor with basal cell carcinoma. The chain is built from TRBV18 and TRBJ1-2; TRBD1 is a possible D gene (5 bases). The input for sequencing was PBMCs, taken after anti-PD-1 treatment. The CDR3 DNA follows: TGTGCCAGCTCCGAGGCCCCGGGACGGGGTAACTATGGCTACACCTTC. Translation gives CASSEAPGRGNYGYTF.